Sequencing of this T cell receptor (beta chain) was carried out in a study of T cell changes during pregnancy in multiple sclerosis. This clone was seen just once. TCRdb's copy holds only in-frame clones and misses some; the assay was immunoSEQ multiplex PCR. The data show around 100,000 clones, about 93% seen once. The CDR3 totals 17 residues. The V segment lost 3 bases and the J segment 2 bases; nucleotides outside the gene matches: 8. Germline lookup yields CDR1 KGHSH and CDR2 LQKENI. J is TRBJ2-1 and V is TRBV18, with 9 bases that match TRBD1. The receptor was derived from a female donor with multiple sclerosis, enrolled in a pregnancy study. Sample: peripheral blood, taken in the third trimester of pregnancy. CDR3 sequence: CASSPPGTGPTYNEQFF. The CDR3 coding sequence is TGTGCCAGCTCACCCCCCGGGACAGGGCCCACCTACAATGAGCAGTTCTTC.